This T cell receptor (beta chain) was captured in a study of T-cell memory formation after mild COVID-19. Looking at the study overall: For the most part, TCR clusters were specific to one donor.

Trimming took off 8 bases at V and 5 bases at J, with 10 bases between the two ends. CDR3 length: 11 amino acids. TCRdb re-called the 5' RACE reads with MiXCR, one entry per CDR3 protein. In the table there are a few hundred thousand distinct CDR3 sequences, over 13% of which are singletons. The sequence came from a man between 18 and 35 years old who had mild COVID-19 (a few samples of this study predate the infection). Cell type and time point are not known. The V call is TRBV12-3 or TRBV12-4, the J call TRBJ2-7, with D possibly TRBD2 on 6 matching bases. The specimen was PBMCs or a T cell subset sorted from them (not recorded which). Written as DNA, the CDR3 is TGTGCCAGCGGGGGGATCGACGAGCAGTACTTC. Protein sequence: CASGGIDEQYF.